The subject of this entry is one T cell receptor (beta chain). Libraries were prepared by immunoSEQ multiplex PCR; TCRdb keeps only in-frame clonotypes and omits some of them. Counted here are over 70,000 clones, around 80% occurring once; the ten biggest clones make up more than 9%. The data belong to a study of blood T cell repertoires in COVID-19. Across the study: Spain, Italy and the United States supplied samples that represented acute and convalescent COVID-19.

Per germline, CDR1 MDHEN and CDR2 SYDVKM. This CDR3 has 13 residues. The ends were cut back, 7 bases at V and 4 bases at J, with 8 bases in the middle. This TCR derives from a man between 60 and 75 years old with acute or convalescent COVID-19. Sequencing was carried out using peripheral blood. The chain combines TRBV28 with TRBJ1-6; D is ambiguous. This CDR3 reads CASNTEYNSPLHF. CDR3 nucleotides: TGTGCCAGCAACACGGAGTATAATTCACCCCTCCACTTT.